These T cell receptor beta chains were read from a single sample in a study of identical twins. TCRdb recomputed calls from the 5' RACE reads with MiXCR, one row per CDR3 protein. There are some 96,000 distinct CDR3 sequences in the sample; around 5.5% occur only once, and about 12% lies in the top ten. Sequences were obtained from memory T cells sorted from blood. These receptors came from a woman in her forties or fifties in good health. CDR3s include the opening cysteine and the closing phenylalanine or tryptophan. D genes are given only for firm matches. Expanded clones are given a class, and other clones once, few, many or no size at all.

D gene,V gene,J gene,clone size,CDR3 DNA,CDR3 protein
NA,TRBV29-1,TRBJ2-1,few,TGCAGCGCTCAGGCGGCCTACAATGAGCAGTTCTTC,CSAQAAYNEQFF
NA,TRBV4-1,TRBJ1-5,many,TGCGCCAGCAGCCAACTTGCCCATCAGCCCCAGCATTTT,CASSQLAHQPQHF
NA,TRBV12-3/TRBV12-4,TRBJ2-3,medium-sized,TGTGCCAGCAGCCGCCTCTTGGTGGGGGCAGATACGCAGTATTTT,CASSRLLVGADTQYF
NA,TRBV7-9,TRBJ2-6,few,TGTGCCAGCAGCCGGGACGGCTCTGGGGCCAACGTCCTGACTTTC,CASSRDGSGANVLTF
NA,TRBV11-2,TRBJ2-1,many,TGTGCCAGCAGCCGACCCGGGTCCTACAATGAGCAGTTCTTC,CASSRPGSYNEQFF
NA,TRBV10-3,TRBJ2-5,few,TGTGCCATTAGTCGGGGCCTCCTGAACCAAGAGACCCAGTACTTC,CAISRGLLNQETQYF
TRBD1,TRBV6-6,TRBJ2-7,few,TGTGCCCACGCACAGGGGTCCTACGAGCAGTACTTC,CAHAQGSYEQYF
TRBD1,TRBV5-4,TRBJ2-5,few,TGTGCCACCAACGACAGGGTTGAGACCCAGTACTTC,CATNDRVETQYF
NA,TRBV6-1,TRBJ2-5,many,TGTGCCAGCAGTGGTCAGATGGGAGAGACCCAGTACTTC,CASSGQMGETQYF
NA,TRBV5-3,TRBJ2-4,NA,TGTGCCAGAAGCTTGAGTCAGGGAGACATTCAGTACTTC,CARSLSQGDIQYF
NA,TRBV20-1,TRBJ2-7,many,TGCAGTGCTAGCCTAGGGGAAGGGCCCTACGAGCAGTACTTC,CSASLGEGPYEQYF
NA,TRBV10-2,TRBJ1-4,many,TGCGCCAGCAGTGAGAGGGTTGGCGAAAAACTGTTTTTT,CASSERVGEKLFF
NA,TRBV3-1,TRBJ2-5,many,TGTGCCAGCAGCCTACGGGTCCAAGAGACCCAGTACTTC,CASSLRVQETQYF
NA,TRBV29-1,TRBJ2-5,many,TGCAGCGTTGAAGATGTGTTAAAAACATCAAGGCCGAACCTTCAAGAGACCCAGTACTTC,CSVEDVLKTSRPNLQETQYF
NA,TRBV6-5,TRBJ2-7,many,TGTGCCAGCAGTAATCTACGGGGCCTGACCTCCTACGAGCAGTACTTC,CASSNLRGLTSYEQYF
NA,TRBV6-6,TRBJ1-2,few,TGTGCCAGCAACTACAACGCGGGGCTCGGCTACACCTTC,CASNYNAGLGYTF
NA,TRBV3-1,TRBJ2-3,many,TGTGCCAGCAGCGCCTTAAGGAGTTCCGATACGCAGTATTTT,CASSALRSSDTQYF
NA,TRBV4-1,TRBJ1-5,few,TGCGCCAGCAGCCAAGGTCATAGTAGCAATCAGCCCCAGCATTTT,CASSQGHSSNQPQHF
TRBD2,TRBV2,TRBJ2-7,many,TGTGCCAGCCAACCGGGACTAGCGGACTACGAGCAGTACTTC,CASQPGLADYEQYF
NA,TRBV7-2,TRBJ1-6,NA,TGTGCCAGCAGGATATCTTCAGGGGTCAATTCACCCCTCCACTTT,CASRISSGVNSPLHF
NA,TRBV7-9,TRBJ2-1,few,TGTGCCAGCAGCTTAGGGCTCTTTGCCTACAATGAGCAGTTCTTC,CASSLGLFAYNEQFF
NA,TRBV7-6,TRBJ2-2,many,TGTGCCAGCAGCGAAGGGTATGACGGGGAGCTGTTTTTT,CASSEGYDGELFF
NA,TRBV5-1,TRBJ2-6,many,TGCGCCAGCAGTGCGGAAGGAGGTGGGGCCAACGTCCTGACTTTC,CASSAEGGGANVLTF
TRBD1,TRBV19,TRBJ1-1,few,TGTGCCAGTGCAGACAGGGCTCAAGCTTTCTTT,CASADRAQAFF
TRBD1,TRBV4-1,TRBJ1-1,many,TGCGCCAGCAGACACGGGACAGGAAAAAGAAGGGACACTGAAGCTTTCTTT,CASRHGTGKRRDTEAFF
NA,TRBV3-1,TRBJ2-1,many,TGTGCCAGCAGCCCGATTTCGGGTGGTTTTGGCAATGAGCAGTTCTTC,CASSPISGGFGNEQFF
NA,TRBV29-1,TRBJ2-3,many,TGCAGCGTCCACAAGGTGGCAGATACGCAGTATTTT,CSVHKVADTQYF
NA,TRBV6-1,TRBJ2-3,many,TGTGCCAGCATGTGGGGGGCACGAGCAACAGATACGCAGTATTTT,CASMWGARATDTQYF
NA,TRBV10-3,TRBJ2-3,many,TGTGCCATCAGGTACAGGGAAAGGACAGATACGCAGTATTTT,CAIRYRERTDTQYF
TRBD1,TRBV11-2,TRBJ2-1,many,TGTGCCAGCAGCTTAGTAGGGACAGGGTACAGGAATGAGCAGTTCTTC,CASSLVGTGYRNEQFF
NA,TRBV4-2,TRBJ2-3,many,TGTGCCAGCAGCCCATGGACTGCGGCAGATACGCAGTATTTT,CASSPWTAADTQYF
TRBD2,TRBV18,TRBJ2-5,NA,TGTGCCAGCTCACCGTCAGAAAGGACTAGCGGGTATAGGCGGACCCAGTACTTC,CASSPSERTSGYRRTQYF
NA,TRBV2,TRBJ2-4,many,TGTGCCAGCAGGCGGGACGCAGGAAACATTCAGTACTTC,CASRRDAGNIQYF
NA,TRBV3-1,TRBJ2-4,many,TGTGCCAGCAGCCAAGATCCGGGAGCTGAAAACATTCAGTACTTC,CASSQDPGAENIQYF
NA,TRBV14,TRBJ1-4,many,TGTGCCAGCAGCCCCCTGGCCGGGGACGCGAATGAAAAACTGTTTTTT,CASSPLAGDANEKLFF
NA,TRBV10-3,TRBJ1-1,many,TGTGCCATCAGTGACCCCAGGGCAAGAAACACTGAAGCTTTCTTT,CAISDPRARNTEAFF
NA,TRBV3-1,TRBJ2-7,many,TGTGCCAGCAGCCAAGCAGGGGCCTACCCGTACGAGCAGTACTTC,CASSQAGAYPYEQYF
NA,TRBV24-1,TRBJ2-1,many,TGTGCCACCAGCCTTTCTCACAATGAGCAGTTCTTC,CATSLSHNEQFF
NA,TRBV20-1,TRBJ2-3,many,TGCAGTGCCACGGGACTCCTAACAGATACGCAGTATTTT,CSATGLLTDTQYF
TRBD2,TRBV5-1,TRBJ2-1,many,TGCGCCAGCAGCCCCCGGGGACTAGCGGGACTTGGACACAATGAGCAGTTCTTC,CASSPRGLAGLGHNEQFF
NA,TRBV4-1,TRBJ1-1,many,TGCGCCAGCAGCTGGCCCCGACAGCCGAGGAACACTGAAGCTTTCTTT,CASSWPRQPRNTEAFF